A single sample is the source of the 8 T cell receptor beta chains below, sequenced in a study of blood T cell repertoires in COVID-19. Sequenced by immunoSEQ multiplex PCR; TCRdb stores in-frame clones only, minus some. The repertoire holds 35,000 to 45,000 clones, with around nine tenths as singletons. Source material: peripheral blood. These receptors were obtained from a man between 45 and 60 years old with active COVID-19.

This clone occurred a few times. The CDR3 DNA follows: TGTGCCAGCAGCTTGGACAGGGGTGACAATCAGCCCCAGCATTTT. Its translation is CASSLDRGDNQPQHF. The genes are TRBV7-9 and TRBJ1-5; TRBD1 aligns across 9 bases. The V segment lost 3 bases and the J segment 3 bases; nucleotides outside the gene matches: 3. Germline V gene lookup returns CDR1 SEHNR and CDR2 FQNEAQ (reference sequence). This CDR3 is 15 amino acids long.

The genes are TRBV5-4 and TRBJ2-1; 8 bases line up with TRBD2. There are 15 residues in the CDR3. Germline lookup yields CDR1 SGHNT and CDR2 YYREEE (reference sequence). Unmatched junction bases numbered 8, after V lost 0 bases and J lost 9 bases. CDR3 coding DNA: TGTGCCAGCAGCTTGGGGCGGGAGGCAGGGCTTGAGCAGTTCTTC. This gives the protein CASSLGREAGLEQFF. The variable domain in full, completed from reference TRBV5-4 and TRBJ2-1, reads ETGVTQSPTHLIKTRGQQVTLRCSSQSGHNTVSWYQQALGQGPQFIFQYYREEENGRGNFPPRFSGLQFPNYSSELNVNALELDDSALYLCASSLGREAGLEQFFGPGTRLTVL.

This chain uses TRBV5-5 with TRBJ2-3, with a tentative D call TRBD1 (6 bases). V was clipped by 5 bases and J by 0 bases, with 13 bases between them. The CDR3 is 15 amino acids. Germline CDR1 SGHKS, CDR2 YYEKEE (reference sequence). The CDR3 here is CASREDSRSTDTQYF. The CDR3 DNA follows: TGTGCCAGCAGGGAGGACAGCCGCAGCACAGATACGCAGTATTTT.

The CDR3 protein is CASSSLAGVVKNIQYF. DNA for the CDR3: TGTGCCAGCAGTTCTCTAGCGGGAGTGGTCAAAAACATTCAGTACTTC. The rearrangement uses TRBV6-6 and TRBJ2-4; TRBD2 matches 10 bases. This CDR3 has 16 residues. Germline lookup yields CDR1 MNHNY and CDR2 SVGAGI (reference sequence). V trimming: 4 bases; J trimming: 3 bases; junction bases outside the gene matches: 6.

The gene calls are TRBV7-9 and TRBJ2-3, with TRBD2 matching 7 bases. Germline V lookup: CDR1 SEHNR, CDR2 FQNEAQ (reference sequence). This CDR3 region has 12 residues. V gave up 11 bases and J gave up 3 bases; unmatched junction bases: 5. CDR3: CAGTTLTDTQYF. The CDR3 DNA reads as TGTGCCGGGACTACCTTAACAGATACGCAGTATTTT.

V gene TRBV3-1 (or the pseudogene TRBV3-2) combines with J gene TRBJ2-7; TRBD1 agrees at 10 bases. Germline loops: CDR1 LGHDT, CDR2 YNNKEL (reference sequence). The trim removed 1 base at V and 0 bases at J, leaving 9 bases unmatched. The CDR3 consists of 18 residues. CDR3 loop: CASSQGGTGVIRSYEQYF. The DNA of the CDR3 is TGTGCCAGCAGCCAAGGTGGGACAGGGGTTATCCGCTCCTACGAGCAGTACTTC.

The CDR3 is CASSPAAGDTQYF. CDR3 sequence (DNA): TGTGCCAGTAGCCCCGCGGCCGGGGATACGCAGTATTTT. The rearrangement links TRBV19 to TRBJ2-3; D unclear. The CDR3 loop spans 13 amino acids. Trimming left V 6 bases short and J 6 bases short, with 13 bases between. In germline, CDR1 is LNHDA, CDR2 SQIVND (reference sequence).

This clone was detected once. The J gene is TRBJ1-1, the V gene TRBV11-2; 7 nucleotides agree with TRBD1. The germline V gene encodes CDR1 SGHAT and CDR2 FQNNGV. The V gene end was trimmed by 3 bases and the J gene end by 5 bases; junction bases not matched to a gene: 6. The CDR3 runs to 14 residues. The CDR3 loop reads CASSFNRGETEAFF. The CDR3 DNA reads as TGTGCCAGCAGCTTTAACAGGGGTGAGACTGAAGCTTTCTTT. Full variable domain (missing parts from reference TRBV11-2 and TRBJ1-1): EAGVAQSPRYKIIEKRQSVAFWCNPISGHATLYWYQQILGQGPKLLIQFQNNGVVDDSQLPKDRFSAERLKGVDSTLKIQPAKLEDSAVYLCASSFNRGETEAFFGQGTRLTVV.